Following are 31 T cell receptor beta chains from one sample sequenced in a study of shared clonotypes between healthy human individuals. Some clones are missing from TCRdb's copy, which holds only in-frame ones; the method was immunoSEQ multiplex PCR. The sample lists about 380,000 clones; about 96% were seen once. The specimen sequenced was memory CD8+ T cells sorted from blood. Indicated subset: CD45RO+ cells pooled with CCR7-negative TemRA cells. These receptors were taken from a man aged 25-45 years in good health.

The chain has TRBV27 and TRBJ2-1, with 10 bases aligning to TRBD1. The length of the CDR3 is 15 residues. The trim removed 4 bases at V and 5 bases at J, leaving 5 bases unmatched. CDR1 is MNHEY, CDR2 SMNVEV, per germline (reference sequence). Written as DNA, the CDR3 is TGTGCCAGCAGTTCAGGACAGGGGGTCGACAATGAGCAGTTCTTC. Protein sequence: CASSSGQGVDNEQFF.

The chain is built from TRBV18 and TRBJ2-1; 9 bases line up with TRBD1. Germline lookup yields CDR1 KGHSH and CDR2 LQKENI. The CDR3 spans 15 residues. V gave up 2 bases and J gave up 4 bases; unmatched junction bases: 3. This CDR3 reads CASSPMGQGYNEQFF. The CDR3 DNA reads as TGTGCCAGCTCACCAATGGGACAGGGTTACAATGAGCAGTTCTTC. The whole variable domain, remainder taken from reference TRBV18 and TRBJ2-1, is NAGVMQNPRHLVRRRGQEARLRCSPMKGHSHVYWYRQLPEEGLKFMVYLQKENIIDESGMPKERFSAEFPKEGPSILRIQQVVRGDSAAYFCASSPMGQGYNEQFFGPGTRLTVL.

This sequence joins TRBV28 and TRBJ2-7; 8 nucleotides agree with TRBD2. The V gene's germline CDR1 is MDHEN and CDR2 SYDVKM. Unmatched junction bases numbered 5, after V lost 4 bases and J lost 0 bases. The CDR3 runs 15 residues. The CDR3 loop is CASSSQRESSYEQYF. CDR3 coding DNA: TGTGCCAGCAGTTCTCAGCGGGAGTCCTCCTACGAGCAGTACTTC. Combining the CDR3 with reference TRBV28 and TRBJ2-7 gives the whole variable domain DVKVTQSSRYLVKRTGEKVFLECVQDMDHENMFWYRQDPGLGLRLIYFSYDVKMKEKGDIPEGYSVSREKKERFSLILESASTNQTSMYLCASSSQRESSYEQYFGPGTRLTVT.

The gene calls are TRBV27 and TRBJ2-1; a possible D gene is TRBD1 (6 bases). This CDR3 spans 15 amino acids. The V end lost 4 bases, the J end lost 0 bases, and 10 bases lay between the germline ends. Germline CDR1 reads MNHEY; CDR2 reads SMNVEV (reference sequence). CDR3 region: CASSSRDNSYNEQFF. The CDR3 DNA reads TGTGCCAGCAGTTCCCGGGACAACTCCTACAATGAGCAGTTCTTC.

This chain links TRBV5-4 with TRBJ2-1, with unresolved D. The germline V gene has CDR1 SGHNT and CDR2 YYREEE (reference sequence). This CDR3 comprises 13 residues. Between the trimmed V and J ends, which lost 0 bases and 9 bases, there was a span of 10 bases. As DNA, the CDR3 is TGTGCCAGCAGCTTGGCCCCCGGTGGTGAGCAGTTCTTC. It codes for CASSLAPGGEQFF.

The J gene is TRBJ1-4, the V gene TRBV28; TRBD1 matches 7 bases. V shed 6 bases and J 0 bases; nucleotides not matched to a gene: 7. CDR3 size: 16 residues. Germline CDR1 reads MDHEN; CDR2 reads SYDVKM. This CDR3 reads CASSRPQGATNEKLFF. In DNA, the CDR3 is TGTGCCAGCAGCCGCCCCCAGGGGGCAACTAATGAAAAACTGTTTTTT.

CDR3 in DNA: TGTGCCAGCAGTTTGGTAGGGGTGGGGGAAAAACTGTTTTTT. Amino acid sequence: CASSLVGVGEKLFF. V is TRBV28 and J is TRBJ1-4; tentative D call: TRBD1 (5 bases). This CDR3 is 14 amino acids long. The germline CDR1 and CDR2 sequences are MDHEN and SYDVKM. Trimming took off 3 bases at V and 8 bases at J, with 13 bases between the two ends. Based on the CDR3 plus reference TRBV28 and TRBJ1-4, the full variable domain is DVKVTQSSRYLVKRTGEKVFLECVQDMDHENMFWYRQDPGLGLRLIYFSYDVKMKEKGDIPEGYSVSREKKERFSLILESASTNQTSMYLCASSLVGVGEKLFFGSGTQLSVL.

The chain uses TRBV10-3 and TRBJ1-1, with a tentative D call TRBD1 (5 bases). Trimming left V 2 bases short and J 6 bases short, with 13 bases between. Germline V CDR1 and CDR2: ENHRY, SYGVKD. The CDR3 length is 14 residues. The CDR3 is CAISEGDWGSEAFF. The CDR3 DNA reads TGTGCCATCAGTGAGGGGGATTGGGGGTCTGAAGCTTTCTTT.

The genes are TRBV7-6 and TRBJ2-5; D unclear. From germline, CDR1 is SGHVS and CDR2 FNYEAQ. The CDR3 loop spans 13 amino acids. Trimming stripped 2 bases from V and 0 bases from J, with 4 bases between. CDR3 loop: CASSLPNQETQYF. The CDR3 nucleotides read TGTGCCAGCAGCTTACCCAACCAAGAGACCCAGTACTTC.

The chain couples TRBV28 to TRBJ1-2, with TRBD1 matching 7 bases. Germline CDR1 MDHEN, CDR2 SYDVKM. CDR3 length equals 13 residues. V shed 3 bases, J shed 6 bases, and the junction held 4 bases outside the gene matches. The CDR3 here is CASSLNRGHGYTF. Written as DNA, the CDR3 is TGTGCCAGCAGTTTGAACAGGGGACATGGCTACACCTTC.

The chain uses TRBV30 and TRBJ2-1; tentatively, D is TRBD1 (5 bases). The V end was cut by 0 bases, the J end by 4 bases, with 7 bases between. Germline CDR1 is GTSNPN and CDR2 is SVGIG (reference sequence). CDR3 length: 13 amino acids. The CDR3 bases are TGTGCCTGGAGTGTAAACAGGTACAATGAGCAGTTCTTC. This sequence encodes CAWSVNRYNEQFF.

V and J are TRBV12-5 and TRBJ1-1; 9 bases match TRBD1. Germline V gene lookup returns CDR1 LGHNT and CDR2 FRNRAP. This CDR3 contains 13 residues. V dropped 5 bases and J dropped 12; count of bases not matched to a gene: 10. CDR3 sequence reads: CASGESDRGWTFF. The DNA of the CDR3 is TGTGCTAGTGGTGAGAGTGACAGGGGGTGGACTTTCTTT.

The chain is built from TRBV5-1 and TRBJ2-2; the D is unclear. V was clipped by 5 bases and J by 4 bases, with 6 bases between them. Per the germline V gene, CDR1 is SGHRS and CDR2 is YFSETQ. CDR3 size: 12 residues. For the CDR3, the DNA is TGCGCCAGCAGACCATCCACCGGGGAGCTGTTTTTT. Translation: CASRPSTGELFF. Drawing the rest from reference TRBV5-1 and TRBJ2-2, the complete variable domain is KAGVTQTPRYLIKTRGQQVTLSCSPISGHRSVSWYQQTPGQGLQFLFEYFSETQRNKGNFPGRFSGRQFSNSRSEMNVSTLELGDSALYLCASRPSTGELFFGEGSRLTVL.

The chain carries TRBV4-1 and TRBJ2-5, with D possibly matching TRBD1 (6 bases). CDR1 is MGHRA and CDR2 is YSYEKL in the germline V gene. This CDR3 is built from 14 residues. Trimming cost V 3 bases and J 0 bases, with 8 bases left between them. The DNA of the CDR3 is TGCGCCAGCAGCCAGAGGGGGAACCAAGAGACCCAGTACTTC. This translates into CASSQRGNQETQYF.

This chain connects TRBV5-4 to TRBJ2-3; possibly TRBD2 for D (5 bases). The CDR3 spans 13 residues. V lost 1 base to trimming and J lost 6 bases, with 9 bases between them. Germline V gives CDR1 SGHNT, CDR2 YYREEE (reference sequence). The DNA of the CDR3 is TGTGCCAGCAGCTTGACTACGGGGGATACGCAGTATTTT. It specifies CASSLTTGDTQYF.

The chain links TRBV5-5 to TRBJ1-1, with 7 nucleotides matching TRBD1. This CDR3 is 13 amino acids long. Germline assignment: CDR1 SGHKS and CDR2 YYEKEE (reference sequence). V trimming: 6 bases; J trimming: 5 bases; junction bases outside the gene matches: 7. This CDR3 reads CASTPSGGTEAFF. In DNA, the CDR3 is TGTGCCAGCACCCCCTCAGGGGGGACTGAAGCTTTCTTT.

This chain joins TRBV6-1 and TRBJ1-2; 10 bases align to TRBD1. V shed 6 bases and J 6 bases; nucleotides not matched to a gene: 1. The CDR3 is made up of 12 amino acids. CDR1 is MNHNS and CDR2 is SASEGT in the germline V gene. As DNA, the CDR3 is TGTGCCAGCAGAGGGACAGGGGATGGCTACACCTTC. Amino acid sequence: CASRGTGDGYTF.

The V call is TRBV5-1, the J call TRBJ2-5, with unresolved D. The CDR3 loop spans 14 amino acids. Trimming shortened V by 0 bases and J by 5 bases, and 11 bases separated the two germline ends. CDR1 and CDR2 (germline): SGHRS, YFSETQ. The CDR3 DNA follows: TGCGCCAGCAGCTTGGAGGTAGTTGGGGAGACCCAGTACTTC. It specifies CASSLEVVGETQYF.

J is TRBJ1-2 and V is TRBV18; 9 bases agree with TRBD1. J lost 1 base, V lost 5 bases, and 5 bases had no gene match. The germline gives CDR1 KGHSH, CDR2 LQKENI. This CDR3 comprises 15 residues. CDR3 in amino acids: CASSTGGLNNYGYTF. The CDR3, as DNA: TGTGCCAGCTCAACAGGGGGCTTAAATAACTATGGCTACACCTTC.

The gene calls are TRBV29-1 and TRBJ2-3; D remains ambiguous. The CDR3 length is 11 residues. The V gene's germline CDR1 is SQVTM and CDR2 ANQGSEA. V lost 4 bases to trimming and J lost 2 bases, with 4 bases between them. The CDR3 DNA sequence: TGCAGCGTTGGGACCACAGATACGCAGTATTTT. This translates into CSVGTTDTQYF.

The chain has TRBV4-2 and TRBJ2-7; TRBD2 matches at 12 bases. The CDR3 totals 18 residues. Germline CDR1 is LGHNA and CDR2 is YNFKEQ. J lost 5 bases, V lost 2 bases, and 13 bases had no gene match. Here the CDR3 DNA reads TGTGCCAGCAGCCAATCTGGGCTAGCGGGAGGGCCTATCCACGAGCAGTACTTC. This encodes CASSQSGLAGGPIHEQYF.

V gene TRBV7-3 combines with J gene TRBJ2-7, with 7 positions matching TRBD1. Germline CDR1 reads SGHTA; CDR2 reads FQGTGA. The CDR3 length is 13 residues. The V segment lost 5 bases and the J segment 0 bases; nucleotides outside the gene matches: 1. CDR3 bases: TGTGCCAGCAGCCGGGACAGCTCCTACGAGCAGTACTTC. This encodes CASSRDSSYEQYF.

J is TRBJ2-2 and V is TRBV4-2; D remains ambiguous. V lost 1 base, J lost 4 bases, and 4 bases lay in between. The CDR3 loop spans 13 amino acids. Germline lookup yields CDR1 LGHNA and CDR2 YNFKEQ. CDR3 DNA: TGTGCCAGCAGCCAAGGGACCACCGGGGAGCTGTTTTTT. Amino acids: CASSQGTTGELFF.

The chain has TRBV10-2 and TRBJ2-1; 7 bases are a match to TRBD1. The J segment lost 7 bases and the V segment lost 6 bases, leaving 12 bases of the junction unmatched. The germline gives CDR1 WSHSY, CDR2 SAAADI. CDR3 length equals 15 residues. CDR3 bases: TGCGCCAGCAGCAAACAGGGGACGGCTTTTAATGAGCAGTTCTTC. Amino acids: CASSKQGTAFNEQFF.

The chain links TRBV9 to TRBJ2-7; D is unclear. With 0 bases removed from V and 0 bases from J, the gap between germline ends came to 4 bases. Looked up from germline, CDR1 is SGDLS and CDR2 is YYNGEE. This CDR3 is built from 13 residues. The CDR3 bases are TGTGCCAGCAGCGTAGACAGCTCCTACGAGCAGTACTTC. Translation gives CASSVDSSYEQYF.

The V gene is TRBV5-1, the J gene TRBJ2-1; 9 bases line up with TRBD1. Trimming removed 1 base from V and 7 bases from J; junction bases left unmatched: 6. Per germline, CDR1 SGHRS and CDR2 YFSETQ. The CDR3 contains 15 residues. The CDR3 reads CASSLTGTGWNEQFF. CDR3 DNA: TGCGCCAGCAGCTTGACCGGGACAGGGTGGAATGAGCAGTTCTTC.

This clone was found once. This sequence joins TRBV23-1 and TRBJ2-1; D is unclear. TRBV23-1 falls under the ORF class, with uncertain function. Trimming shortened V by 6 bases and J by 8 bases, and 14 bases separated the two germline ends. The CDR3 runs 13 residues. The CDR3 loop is CASSRPEAHEQFF. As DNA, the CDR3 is TGCGCCAGCAGCCGCCCTGAGGCCCATGAGCAGTTCTTC.

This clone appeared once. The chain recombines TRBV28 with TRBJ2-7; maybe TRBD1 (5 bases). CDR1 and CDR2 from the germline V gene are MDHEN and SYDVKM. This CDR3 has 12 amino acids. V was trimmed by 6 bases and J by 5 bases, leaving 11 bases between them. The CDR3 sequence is CASRPDSNEQYF. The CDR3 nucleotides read TGTGCCAGCAGGCCCGACAGCAACGAGCAGTACTTC.

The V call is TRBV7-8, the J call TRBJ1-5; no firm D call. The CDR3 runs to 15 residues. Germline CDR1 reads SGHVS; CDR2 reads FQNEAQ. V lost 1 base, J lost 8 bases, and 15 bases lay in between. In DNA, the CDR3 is TGTGCCAGCAGCTTAGGGACCGGGCCAAGGGAGCCCCAGCATTTT. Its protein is CASSLGTGPREPQHF.

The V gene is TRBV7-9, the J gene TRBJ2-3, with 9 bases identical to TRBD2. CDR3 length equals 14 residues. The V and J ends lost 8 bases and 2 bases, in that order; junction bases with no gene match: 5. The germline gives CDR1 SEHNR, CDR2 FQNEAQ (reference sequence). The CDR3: CASVAGGFTDTQYF. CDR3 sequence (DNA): TGTGCCAGCGTGGCGGGAGGGTTCACAGATACGCAGTATTTT.

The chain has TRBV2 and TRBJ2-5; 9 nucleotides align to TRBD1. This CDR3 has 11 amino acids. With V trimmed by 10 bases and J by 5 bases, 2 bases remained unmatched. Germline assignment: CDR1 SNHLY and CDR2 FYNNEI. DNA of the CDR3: TGTGCCACACAGGGGGCTGAGACCCAGTACTTC. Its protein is CATQGAETQYF.